Shown below are 14 T cell receptor beta chains from a single sample sequenced in a study of blood T cell repertoires in COVID-19. Sequencing was performed with immunoSEQ multiplex PCR; in TCRdb, only in-frame clones are kept and a portion is missing. Among about 200,000 clones listed, 80% to 85% were seen once. What was sequenced was PBMCs or T cells enriched from blood (not recorded which). The source is a man aged 40-49 years who had recovered from COVID-19.

The chain has TRBV10-3 and TRBJ2-5; TRBD2 is a possible D gene (5 bases). V was cut by 0 bases and J by 9 bases, with 11 bases left in between. Germline lookup yields CDR1 ENHRY and CDR2 SYGVKD. The CDR3 runs 13 residues. CDR3 coding DNA: TGTGCCATCAGTGAGTCCGGCCTGCGGGCCCAGTACTTC. It yields the protein CAISESGLRAQYF.

The gene calls are TRBV6-5 and TRBJ1-2; 7 positions match TRBD1. The CDR3 spans 11 residues. The V segment lost 10 bases and the J segment 9 bases; nucleotides outside the gene matches: 8. In germline, CDR1 is MNHEY, CDR2 SVGAGI. This CDR3 is CATKGAGSYTF. The CDR3 nucleotides read TGTGCCACAAAGGGGGCAGGGAGCTACACCTTC.

The chain employs TRBV5-1 and TRBJ1-1; TRBD1 matches 9 bases. Germline loops: CDR1 SGHRS, CDR2 YFSETQ. The CDR3 covers 16 residues. The V and J ends lost 3 bases and 0 bases, in that order; junction bases with no gene match: 6. CDR3 bases: TGCGCCAGCAGCTCTAGGACAGGGGCCGTGAACACTGAAGCTTTCTTT. Translating gives CASSSRTGAVNTEAFF.

The chain couples TRBV4-1 to TRBJ1-2; possibly TRBD1 for D (6 bases). The CDR3 spans 13 residues. V lost 3 bases and J 4 bases, leaving 9 bases between the germline ends. Germline-derived CDR1 and CDR2 are MGHRA and YSYEKL. CDR3 sequence reads: CASSQGRGYGYTF. CDR3 DNA: TGCGCCAGCAGCCAGGGCAGGGGCTATGGCTACACCTTC.

A note on this clone: Within the sample, other DNA sequences also encode this same CDR3. The rearrangement links TRBV18 to TRBJ1-2, with D perhaps TRBD1 (5 bases). The CDR3 covers 13 residues. The V gene's germline CDR1 is KGHSH and CDR2 LQKENI. The V gene lost 3 bases and the J gene lost 5 bases, with 10 bases spanning the gap. CDR3 amino acids: CASSPTGGYGYTF. CDR3 in DNA: TGTGCCAGCTCACCTACAGGCGGTTATGGCTACACCTTC.

The genes are TRBV3-1 (or the pseudogene TRBV3-2) and TRBJ1-3, with a possible D match to TRBD1 (5 bases). The germline gives CDR1 LGHDT, CDR2 YNNKEL (reference sequence). This CDR3 comprises 16 residues. V was cut by 3 bases and J by 0 bases, with 12 bases left in between. Written as DNA, the CDR3 is TGTGCCAGCAGCCACGGGACTCAGAGCTCTGGAAACACCATATATTTT. This sequence encodes CASSHGTQSSGNTIYF.

This chain joins TRBV6-5 and TRBJ1-3; no definite D call. V lost 6 bases and J lost 8, with 14 bases in between. The germline V gene has CDR1 MNHEY and CDR2 SVGAGI. CDR3 length: 13 amino acids. The CDR3 nucleotides read TGTGCCAGCAGCCGGTCTCCATCGGACACCATATATTTT. Protein: CASSRSPSDTIYF.

The chain employs TRBV7-2 and TRBJ2-7; perhaps TRBD2 as D (6 bases). The CDR3 totals 13 residues. The V gene lost 5 bases and the J gene lost 2 bases, with 10 bases spanning the gap. Germline V CDR1 and CDR2: SGHTA, FQGNSA. Written as DNA, the CDR3 is TGTGCCAGCAGCCGGGACTTGACCTACGAGCAGTACTTC. Protein: CASSRDLTYEQYF.

The gene calls are TRBV19 and TRBJ1-3; D is unresolved. Trimming shortened V by 8 bases and J by 0 bases, and 14 bases separated the two germline ends. Germline V gives CDR1 LNHDA, CDR2 SQIVND (reference sequence). The CDR3 is made up of 15 amino acids. CDR3 nucleotide sequence: TGTGCCAGTCTCCCATCGGGTAGCTCTGGAAACACCATATATTTT. It specifies CASLPSGSSGNTIYF.

The chain carries TRBV11-2 and TRBJ1-1, with D perhaps matching TRBD1 (6 bases). V was clipped by 7 bases and J by 2 bases, with 14 bases between them. The germline V gene has CDR1 SGHAT and CDR2 FQNNGV. The CDR3 length is 14 residues. The chain's CDR3 is CASTSDRDNTEAFF. The CDR3 coding sequence is TGTGCCAGCACCTCGGACAGAGATAACACTGAAGCTTTCTTT.

The rearrangement links TRBV6-5 to TRBJ2-3; TRBD2 matches 12 bases. The V segment lost 6 bases and the J segment 2 bases; nucleotides outside the gene matches: 3. Per germline, CDR1 MNHEY and CDR2 SVGAGI. The CDR3 has 15 amino acids. The CDR3 region is CASRRLAGDTDTQYF. The CDR3 DNA reads TGTGCCAGCAGGCGACTAGCGGGGGACACAGATACGCAGTATTTT.

The rearrangement uses TRBV19 and TRBJ1-2; D uncertain. The CDR3 has 17 residues. Deletions cut 3 bases from V and 7 bases from J, with 24 bases between. The germline CDR1 and CDR2 sequences are LNHDA and SQIVND (reference sequence). The CDR3 nucleotides are TGTGCCAGTAGTATCCCGGGAGTGTTCGGTCTAGGCGGTGGCTACACCTTC. This encodes CASSIPGVFGLGGGYTF. Drawing the rest from reference TRBV19 and TRBJ1-2, the complete variable domain is DGGITQSPKYLFRKEGQNVTLSCEQNLNHDAMYWYRQDPGQGLRLIYYSQIVNDFQKGDIAEGYSVSREKKESFPLTVTSAQKNPTAFYLCASSIPGVFGLGGGYTFGSGTRLTVV.

The genes are TRBV2 and TRBJ2-6; no firm D call. The V gene's germline CDR1 is SNHLY and CDR2 FYNNEI. Trimming left V 5 bases short and J 3 bases short, with 5 bases between. The CDR3 has 13 amino acids. This chain's CDR3 is CASSSNGANVLTF. CDR3 nucleotides: TGTGCCAGCAGTTCCAATGGGGCCAACGTCCTGACTTTC. The entire variable domain, with the rest obtained from reference TRBV2 and TRBJ2-6, is as follows: EPEVTQTPSHQVTQMGQEVILRCVPISNHLYFYWYRQILGQKVEFLVSFYNNEISEKSEIFDDQFSVERPDGSNFTLKIRSTKLEDSAMYFCASSSNGANVLTFGAGSRLTVL.

V and J are TRBV18 and TRBJ2-7, with a weak D call TRBD1 (6 bases). The germline V gene has CDR1 KGHSH and CDR2 LQKENI. V lost 3 bases and J lost 3, with 15 bases in between. The CDR3 loop spans 15 amino acids. The CDR3 DNA is TGTGCCAGCTCACCTACAGGGCGAGGGAGCTACGAGCAGTACTTC. Protein sequence: CASSPTGRGSYEQYF.